This T cell receptor (beta chain) was sequenced in a study of radiotherapy plus CTLA-4 blockade in lung cancer. The CDR3 is 14 residues long. The V and J ends lost 5 bases and 8 bases respectively, with 18 bases between them. Looked up from germline, CDR1 is LNHDA and CDR2 is SQIVND (reference sequence). This table comes from immunoSEQ multiplex PCR, and its TCRdb copy is limited to in-frame clones, with some not included. The sample yields 100,000 or so clones, 80% to 85% seen once. This chain links TRBV19 with TRBJ1-1; D is unclear. The source was peripheral blood, collected from a patient treated with radiotherapy plus ipilimumab. This clonotype was sampled from a human donor with non-small cell lung cancer that progressed on radiotherapy plus ipilimumab. This CDR3 reads CASSYFPYWWEAFF. CDR3 DNA sequence: TGTGCCAGTAGTTATTTTCCTTATTGGTGGGAAGCTTTCTTT.